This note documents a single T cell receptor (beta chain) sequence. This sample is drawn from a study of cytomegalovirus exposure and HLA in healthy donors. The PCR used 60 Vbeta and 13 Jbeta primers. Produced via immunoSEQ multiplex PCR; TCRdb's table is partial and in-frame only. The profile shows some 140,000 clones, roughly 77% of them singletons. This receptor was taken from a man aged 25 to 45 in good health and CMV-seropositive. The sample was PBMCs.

The CDR3 coding sequence is TGCGCCAGCAGCTTACAGGGGGGAGAGACTGAAGCTTTCTTT. Translating it yields CASSLQGGETEAFF. J is TRBJ1-1 and V is TRBV5-1; 8 bases align to TRBD1. V lost 2 bases and J lost 5; bases outside the gene matches: 5. This CDR3 is built from 14 residues. The V gene's germline CDR1 is SGHRS and CDR2 YFSETQ.